This TCR beta chain was retrieved from a study of T-cell memory formation after mild COVID-19. The study, taken as a whole, reports: The study found contracting CD4+ clones mainly in CM and EM and contracting CD8+ clones in EMRA. Contracting clones from day 15 to 85 showed balanced CD4/CD8; later expanders favored CD4+. Pre-infection memory harbored some responding clones, suggesting cross-reactive memory joined.

CDR1 SGHTA and CDR2 FQGNSA come from the germline V gene. CDR3 length: 17 residues. Trimming took 1 base from V and 0 from J, leaving 10 bases between them. A word on this clonotype: Its specificity is not known.

TCRdb reanalysed the 5' RACE reads using MiXCR and keeps one entry per CDR3 protein. The sample lists under 60,000 distinct CDR3 sequences; over 8.5% were seen once. This chain joins TRBV7-2 and TRBJ2-6, with a weak D call TRBD2 (7 bases). The source is an adult woman who had mild COVID-19 (a few samples of this study predate the infection). Cell type and time point are not known. The sample was PBMCs or a T cell subset sorted from them (not recorded which). This CDR3 reads CASSLGGGPSGANVLTF. As DNA, the CDR3 is TGTGCCAGCAGCTTAGGGGGGGGGCCCTCTGGGGCCAACGTCCTGACTTTC.